The next 13 T cell receptor beta chains were all read from a single sample in a study of blood T cell repertoires in COVID-19. Sequencing used immunoSEQ multiplex PCR; TCRdb keeps in-frame clones, though not all of them. Of 80,000 to 95,000 clones in the sample, roughly 80% are singletons; the top ten hold about 4%. The sample consisted of peripheral blood. The receptors were sampled from a woman between 50 and 59 years old with acute or convalescent COVID-19.

This sequence joins TRBV3-1 (or the pseudogene TRBV3-2) and TRBJ1-2; D perhaps matches TRBD1 (5 bases). Germline lookup yields CDR1 LGHDT and CDR2 YNNKEL (reference sequence). The CDR3 has 16 amino acids. The V gene lost 4 bases and the J gene lost 0 bases, with 15 bases spanning the gap. The chain's CDR3 is CASSPYGQTSNYGYTF. Here the CDR3 DNA reads TGTGCCAGCAGCCCTTACGGACAAACTTCTAACTATGGCTACACCTTC.

The gene calls are TRBV28 and TRBJ1-1, with D possibly matching TRBD1 (6 bases). This CDR3 has 15 residues. The V gene's germline CDR1 is MDHEN and CDR2 SYDVKM. Trimming cost V 6 bases and J 4 bases, with 18 bases left between them. The CDR3 DNA sequence: TGTGCCAGCAGCTGGGAGACAGGACTGTCCACTGAAGCTTTCTTT. Translated, it gives CASSWETGLSTEAFF. Variable domain in full (rest from reference TRBV28 and TRBJ1-1): DVKVTQSSRYLVKRTGEKVFLECVQDMDHENMFWYRQDPGLGLRLIYFSYDVKMKEKGDIPEGYSVSREKKERFSLILESASTNQTSMYLCASSWETGLSTEAFFGQGTRLTVV.

The gene calls are TRBV4-2 and TRBJ1-3; D possibly corresponds to TRBD1 (5 bases). The CDR3 runs to 15 residues. CDR1 is LGHNA, CDR2 YNFKEQ, per germline. Trimming took off 0 bases at V and 1 base at J, with 7 bases between the two ends. In DNA, the CDR3 is TGTGCCAGCAGCCAAGAATCAGGGTCTGGAAACACCATATATTTT. Its protein product is CASSQESGSGNTIYF.

The V call is TRBV27, the J call TRBJ1-6; D is perhaps TRBD1 (5 bases). This CDR3 has 15 residues. Germline CDR1 is MNHEY and CDR2 is SMNVEV (reference sequence). V was cut by 3 bases and J by 7 bases, with 13 bases left in between. CDR3 nucleotides: TGTGCCAGCAGTTTCCTCCAGGGTGTAAATTCACCCCTCCACTTT. It specifies CASSFLQGVNSPLHF.

The rearrangement links TRBV4-2 to TRBJ2-7; 12 positions agree with TRBD1. Germline trimming cut 0 bases from V and 5 bases from J; bases unmatched to any gene: 5. CDR3 length: 16 residues. Germline-derived CDR1 and CDR2 are LGHNA and YNFKEQ. DNA for the CDR3: TGTGCCAGCAGCCAAGATCGGGGGACAGGGGGCGACGAGCAGTACTTC. Amino acids: CASSQDRGTGGDEQYF.

The genes are TRBV5-1 and TRBJ2-7; possible D gene TRBD2, 6 bases. V lost 4 bases to trimming and J lost 4 bases, with 18 bases between them. Germline lookup yields CDR1 SGHRS and CDR2 YFSETQ. CDR3 length equals 15 residues. CDR3 sequence reads: CASSATRDLGYEQYF. The CDR3 bases are TGCGCCAGCAGCGCGACGCGGGACCTCGGGTACGAGCAGTACTTC. The full variable domain, its missing parts supplied by reference TRBV5-1 and TRBJ2-7, is KAGVTQTPRYLIKTRGQQVTLSCSPISGHRSVSWYQQTPGQGLQFLFEYFSETQRNKGNFPGRFSGRQFSNSRSEMNVSTLELGDSALYLCASSATRDLGYEQYFGPGTRLTVT.

This clone has a handful of counts. The V and J genes are TRBV5-1 and TRBJ1-1; D is uncertain. From germline, CDR1 is SGHRS and CDR2 YFSETQ. This CDR3 is built from 14 residues. With 3 bases removed from V and 1 base from J, the gap between germline ends came to 10 bases. Here the CDR3 reads CASSSKVENTEAFF. The CDR3 DNA reads TGCGCCAGCAGCTCCAAAGTAGAGAACACTGAAGCTTTCTTT.

The rearrangement joins TRBV2 to TRBJ1-4; the D gene is possibly TRBD1 (6 bases). This CDR3 is built from 15 residues. CDR1 is SNHLY, CDR2 FYNNEI, per germline. Between the trimmed V and J ends, which lost 6 bases and 6 bases, there was a span of 17 bases. CDR3 residues: CASREKTGWDEKLFF. The CDR3 DNA reads as TGTGCCAGCAGAGAAAAAACAGGGTGGGATGAAAAACTGTTTTTT.

The rearrangement links TRBV18 to TRBJ1-6; D not resolved. The CDR3 extends over 13 amino acids. Per germline, CDR1 KGHSH and CDR2 LQKENI. V lost 4 bases and J lost 5, with 6 bases in between. CDR3 in DNA: TGTGCCAGCTCACAGCACGATAATTCACCCCTCCACTTT. Translated, it gives CASSQHDNSPLHF.

This clone was seen once. V is TRBV6-1 and J is TRBJ1-4, with 9 bases matching TRBD1. V lost 1 base, J lost 3 bases, and 3 bases stayed unmatched. Germline CDR1 and CDR2: MNHNS and SASEGT. This CDR3 spans 16 amino acids. The CDR3 region has the DNA TGTGCCAGCAGTGAAGACAGGGGGCGAGCTAATGAAAAACTGTTTTTT. Encoded protein: CASSEDRGRANEKLFF.

The chain joins TRBV24-1 to TRBJ2-1; maybe TRBD2 (5 bases). The V gene's germline CDR1 is KGHDR and CDR2 SFDVKD. The CDR3 covers 13 residues. Trimming took off 6 bases at V and 6 bases at J, with 11 bases between the two ends. CDR3 nucleotide sequence: TGTGCCACCAGTCGCAGCGGCAGCAATGAGCAGTTCTTC. It codes for CATSRSGSNEQFF.

This clone has just one count. The chain links TRBV9 to TRBJ2-3; 7 nucleotides align to TRBD2. CDR1 is SGDLS and CDR2 is YYNGEE in the germline V gene. The trim removed 3 bases at V and 0 bases at J, leaving 1 base unmatched. The CDR3 loop spans 14 amino acids. The CDR3: CASSGGLSTDTQYF. CDR3 DNA sequence: TGTGCCAGCAGCGGGGGACTAAGCACAGATACGCAGTATTTT.

This rearrangement joins TRBV6-6 to TRBJ1-6; no clear D. Trimming cost V 7 bases and J 12 bases, with 13 bases left between them. This CDR3 spans 12 amino acids. Germline V gene data show CDR1 as MNHNY and CDR2 as SVGAGI (reference sequence). CDR3 nucleotide sequence: TGTGCCAGCACCCTAACCCGATTACCCCTCCACTTT. Amino acid sequence: CASTLTRLPLHF.